The source of this T cell receptor beta chain is a study of T cell responses to AZD1222 COVID-19 vaccine. Some clones are missing from TCRdb's copy, which holds only in-frame ones; the method was immunoSEQ multiplex PCR. This sample carries roughly 200,000 clones, approximately 93% of them seen once, and the ten largest clones take under 2%. The material was peripheral blood, obtained 28 days after the second AZD1222 dose. The TCR originated in an adult who received the AZD1222 COVID-19 vaccine.

The CDR3 is CASSSPGPSNQPQHF. In DNA form, the CDR3 reads TGTGCCAGCAGTTCCCCCGGCCCGAGCAATCAGCCCCAGCATTTT. The chain is built from TRBV27 and TRBJ1-5, with D unresolved. The V and J ends lost 4 bases and 1 base respectively, with 11 bases between them. The CDR3 consists of 15 residues. Germline lookup yields CDR1 MNHEY and CDR2 SMNVEV (reference sequence).